The present entry profiles one T cell receptor beta chain with its context. The antigen remains unidentified. CD4+ cells yielded CD45RA+ naive and CD45RA-negative memory subsets. Template for every sorted-subset replicate PCR totaled roughly 200 ng DNA, about 30,000 T cell genomes. The repertoire was sequenced with immunoSEQ multiplex PCR; TCRdb's copy has only in-frame clones and lacks some. This table has 950,000 to 1,200,000 clones, about 72% appearing once. The data are from a study of shared clonotypes between healthy human individuals. Study-level results: Memory subsets had estimated richness that was generally smaller than that of naive subsets.

The sequence came from a man between 18 and 29 years old in good health. Some clones in this sample may be carry-over from other donors' samples. The sequencing input was memory CD4+ T cells from PBMCs. Indicated subset: CD45RA-negative fraction.

CDR3 sequence: CASSPAGSSYEQYF. The DNA for the CDR3 is TGTGCCAGCTCACCAGCGGGGAGCTCCTACGAGCAGTACTTC. The genes are TRBV18 and TRBJ2-7, with D possibly being TRBD2 (6 bases). The CDR3 length is 14 residues. The V and J ends lost 2 bases and 0 bases respectively, with 8 bases between them. Germline assignment: CDR1 KGHSH and CDR2 LQKENI.